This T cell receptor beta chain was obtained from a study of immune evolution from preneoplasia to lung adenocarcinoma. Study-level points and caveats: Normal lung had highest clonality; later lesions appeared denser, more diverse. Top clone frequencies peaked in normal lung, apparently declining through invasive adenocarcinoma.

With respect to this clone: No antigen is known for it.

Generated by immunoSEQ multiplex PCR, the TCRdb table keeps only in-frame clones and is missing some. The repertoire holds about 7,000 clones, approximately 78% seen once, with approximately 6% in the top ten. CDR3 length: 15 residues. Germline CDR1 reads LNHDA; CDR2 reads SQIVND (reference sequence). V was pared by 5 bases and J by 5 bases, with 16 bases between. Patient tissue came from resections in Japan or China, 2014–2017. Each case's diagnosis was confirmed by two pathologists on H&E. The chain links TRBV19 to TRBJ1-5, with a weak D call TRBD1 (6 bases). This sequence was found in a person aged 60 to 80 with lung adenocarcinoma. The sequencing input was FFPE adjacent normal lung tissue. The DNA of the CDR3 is TGTGCCAGTAGTCGGGGGCAAGCTTCCGATCAGCCCCAGCATTTT. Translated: CASSRGQASDQPQHF.